Listed below are T cell receptor beta chains from one sample, sequenced in a study of Ad26.COV2.S vaccination and SARS-CoV-2 variants. Profiling relied on immunoSEQ multiplex PCR, and the TCRdb table lists in-frame clones only, not all of them. The data show 440,000 or so clones, roughly 87% seen once. The sample was peripheral blood, taken in a trial of Ad26.COV2.S vaccine versus placebo. These receptors were taken from a person between 18 and 60 years old who received the Ad26.COV2.S COVID-19 vaccine or a placebo. Both conserved end residues are part of each CDR3. The D gene is left open where the match is weak. Clone sizes are given selectively: once, few, many, or a class where the clone is expanded.

v_call: TRBV28; j_call: TRBJ2-7; cdr3_length: 15; d_call: NA; clone_size: NA; cdr3_nt: TGTGCCAGCCGACCCGGGTTCGGGCTCTCCTACGAGCAGTACTTC; cdr3_aa: CASRPGFGLSYEQYF
v_call: TRBV23-1; j_call: TRBJ2-4; cdr3_length: 17; d_call: TRBD2; clone_size: NA; cdr3_nt: TGCGCCAGCAGTCAATCGGCTAGCGGGAGGTACCAAAACATTCAGTACTTC; cdr3_aa: CASSQSASGRYQNIQYF
v_call: TRBV6-2/TRBV6-3; j_call: TRBJ2-7; cdr3_length: 18; d_call: TRBD2; clone_size: once; cdr3_nt: TGTGCCAGCAGTTACGATTCAAAGGGACTAGCGGGACCGTACGAGCAGTACTTC; cdr3_aa: CASSYDSKGLAGPYEQYF
v_call: TRBV7-8; j_call: TRBJ2-1; cdr3_length: 16; d_call: TRBD2; clone_size: NA; cdr3_nt: TGTGCCAGCAGCTTAGCGCGAGCGGGAGCTTACAATGAGCAGTTCTTC; cdr3_aa: CASSLARAGAYNEQFF
v_call: TRBV28; j_call: TRBJ1-4; cdr3_length: 14; d_call: NA; clone_size: NA; cdr3_nt: TGTGCCAGCAGCTCCCCTACAGGGAATGAAAAACTGTTTTTT; cdr3_aa: CASSSPTGNEKLFF
v_call: TRBV11-2; j_call: TRBJ1-3; cdr3_length: 18; d_call: TRBD1; clone_size: NA; cdr3_nt: TGTGCCAGCAGCACATATGAGGGCAGGGGGGGATCTGGAAACACCATATATTTT; cdr3_aa: CASSTYEGRGGSGNTIYF
v_call: TRBV3-1/TRBV3-2; j_call: TRBJ1-2; cdr3_length: 19; d_call: TRBD1; clone_size: NA; cdr3_nt: TGTGCCAGCAGCCAAGCTTTTCGGGACAGGGGGAAAGCTTCCTATGGCTACACCTTC; cdr3_aa: CASSQAFRDRGKASYGYTF
v_call: TRBV12-3/TRBV12-4; j_call: TRBJ2-7; cdr3_length: 11; d_call: NA; clone_size: NA; cdr3_nt: TGTGCCAGCAGTCTGGCGGGGGAGCAGTACTTC; cdr3_aa: CASSLAGEQYF
v_call: TRBV12-3/TRBV12-4; j_call: TRBJ2-2; cdr3_length: 12; d_call: NA; clone_size: NA; cdr3_nt: TGTGCCAGCAGTTTGGGCTCCGGGGAGCTGTTTTTT; cdr3_aa: CASSLGSGELFF
v_call: TRBV5-8; j_call: TRBJ2-3; cdr3_length: 20; d_call: NA; clone_size: few; cdr3_nt: TGTGCCAGCAGCTTGTTTTTAGAAGGTTTCGGGAGCGGAAACACAGATACGCAGTATTTT; cdr3_aa: CASSLFLEGFGSGNTDTQYF
v_call: TRBV20-1; j_call: TRBJ2-3; cdr3_length: 11; d_call: NA; clone_size: NA; cdr3_nt: TGCAGTGCTAGGTCGACAGATACGCAGTATTTT; cdr3_aa: CSARSTDTQYF
v_call: TRBV7-3; j_call: TRBJ2-1; cdr3_length: 17; d_call: TRBD2; clone_size: NA; cdr3_nt: TGTGCCAGCAGCGTAATGGGACTAGCGGGAGATTACAATGAGCAGTTCTTC; cdr3_aa: CASSVMGLAGDYNEQFF
v_call: TRBV3-1/TRBV3-2; j_call: TRBJ1-2; cdr3_length: 13; d_call: NA; clone_size: few; cdr3_nt: TGTGCCAGCAGCTTTGACAATAACTATGGCTACACCTTC; cdr3_aa: CASSFDNNYGYTF
v_call: TRBV30; j_call: TRBJ2-5; cdr3_length: 11; d_call: NA; clone_size: NA; cdr3_nt: TGTGCCTGGGAGGGGGAGGAGACCCAGTACTTC; cdr3_aa: CAWEGEETQYF
v_call: TRBV29-1; j_call: TRBJ2-7; cdr3_length: 13; d_call: NA; clone_size: NA; cdr3_nt: TGCAGCGTATCCACTGGGTCCGGGGACGAGCAGTACTTC; cdr3_aa: CSVSTGSGDEQYF
v_call: TRBV5-1; j_call: TRBJ2-5; cdr3_length: 16; d_call: NA; clone_size: NA; cdr3_nt: TGCGCCAGCAGCTTGGGTGGTGAGGCGGGCCAAGAGACCCAGTACTTC; cdr3_aa: CASSLGGEAGQETQYF
v_call: TRBV5-6; j_call: TRBJ2-7; cdr3_length: 14; d_call: TRBD1; clone_size: NA; cdr3_nt: TGTGCCAGCAGCACTGGGACAGGGCTGTACGAGCAGTACTTC; cdr3_aa: CASSTGTGLYEQYF
v_call: TRBV7-8; j_call: TRBJ2-7; cdr3_length: 14; d_call: TRBD2; clone_size: NA; cdr3_nt: TGTGCCAGCAGCTTACTAGCGGGAGCGTACGAGCAGTACTTC; cdr3_aa: CASSLLAGAYEQYF
v_call: TRBV18; j_call: TRBJ2-7; cdr3_length: 16; d_call: TRBD2; clone_size: NA; cdr3_nt: TGTGCCAGCTCACTCCCGGGACTAGCGGGGTCCTACGAGCAGTACTTC; cdr3_aa: CASSLPGLAGSYEQYF
v_call: TRBV19; j_call: TRBJ2-5; cdr3_length: 15; d_call: TRBD2; clone_size: NA; cdr3_nt: TGTGCCAGTAAGGTGATATCTAGCGGGAAAGAGACCCAGTACTTC; cdr3_aa: CASKVISSGKETQYF
v_call: TRBV6-5; j_call: TRBJ2-2; cdr3_length: 13; d_call: NA; clone_size: NA; cdr3_nt: TGTGCCATCTCGGACGCGAACACCGGGGAGCTGTTTTTT; cdr3_aa: CAISDANTGELFF
v_call: TRBV6-5; j_call: TRBJ1-4; cdr3_length: 13; d_call: NA; clone_size: NA; cdr3_nt: TGTGCCAGCACGACGGGACCCGTGGAAAAACTGTTTTTT; cdr3_aa: CASTTGPVEKLFF
v_call: TRBV7-9; j_call: TRBJ2-7; cdr3_length: 13; d_call: NA; clone_size: once; cdr3_nt: TGTGCCAGCAGCTTATTAGGATTCCACGAGCAGTACTTC; cdr3_aa: CASSLLGFHEQYF
v_call: TRBV3-1/TRBV3-2; j_call: TRBJ2-1; cdr3_length: 20; d_call: NA; clone_size: NA; cdr3_nt: TGTGCCAGCAGCCAAGATACGTCTTACGGAGGGCTGCCCTCCTACAATGAGCAGTTCTTC; cdr3_aa: CASSQDTSYGGLPSYNEQFF
v_call: TRBV29-1; j_call: TRBJ2-2; cdr3_length: 13; d_call: TRBD1; clone_size: NA; cdr3_nt: TGCAGCGTCGCGACAGGGGTCACCGGGGAGCTGTTTTTT; cdr3_aa: CSVATGVTGELFF
v_call: TRBV18; j_call: TRBJ1-1; cdr3_length: 14; d_call: NA; clone_size: NA; cdr3_nt: TGTGCCAGCTCATCTGGAAATATGAACACTGAAGCTTTCTTT; cdr3_aa: CASSSGNMNTEAFF
v_call: TRBV27; j_call: TRBJ2-7; cdr3_length: 14; d_call: TRBD2; clone_size: NA; cdr3_nt: TGTGCCAGCAGTACCCGACTAGCCCCCTACGAGCAGTACTTC; cdr3_aa: CASSTRLAPYEQYF
v_call: TRBV6-2/TRBV6-3; j_call: TRBJ1-4; cdr3_length: 13; d_call: NA; clone_size: once; cdr3_nt: TGTGCCAGCAGTTCCGGATCCCATGAAAAACTGTTTTTT; cdr3_aa: CASSSGSHEKLFF
v_call: TRBV29-1; j_call: TRBJ2-5; cdr3_length: 15; d_call: NA; clone_size: NA; cdr3_nt: TGCAGCGTTGAAGAATTGGGGGAAGTTGGGGAGACCCAGTACTTC; cdr3_aa: CSVEELGEVGETQYF